This TCR beta chain is from a study of control samples from healthy donors and cancer patients. Germline CDR1 SEHNR, CDR2 FQNEAQ (reference sequence). The length of the CDR3 is 15 residues. Trimming removed 5 bases at V and 0 bases at J, with 12 bases between. Profiled with immunoSEQ multiplex PCR; TCRdb holds only in-frame clones, not every one. There are approximately 110,000 clones in the sample; roughly nine tenths occur only once, and 7.8% lies in the top ten. Input material: blood. This clonotype was sampled from a woman younger than 30 in good health. The V call is TRBV7-9, the J call TRBJ2-3; D is uncertain. CDR3 loop: CASSQRTVSTDTQYF. The DNA of the CDR3 is TGTGCCAGCAGCCAAAGGACGGTCAGCACAGATACGCAGTATTTT.